This T cell receptor (beta chain) was profiled in a study of blood T cell repertoires in COVID-19. Sequencing was performed with immunoSEQ multiplex PCR; in TCRdb, only in-frame clones are kept and a portion is missing. The sample yields about 45,000 clones, roughly nine tenths seen once. The V gene end was trimmed by 4 bases and the J gene end by 4 bases; junction bases not matched to a gene: 8. This CDR3 has 15 amino acids. Germline lookup yields CDR1 LGHNT and CDR2 FRNRAP. Sequenced: peripheral blood. This TCR was sampled from a human donor in a cohort sampled during active COVID-19. V and J are TRBV12-5 and TRBJ1-2; 8 bases align to TRBD1. CDR3 DNA sequence: TGTGCTAGTGGTTCACTCAGGGGGCCCGGCTATGGCTACACCTTC. Translating gives CASGSLRGPGYGYTF.